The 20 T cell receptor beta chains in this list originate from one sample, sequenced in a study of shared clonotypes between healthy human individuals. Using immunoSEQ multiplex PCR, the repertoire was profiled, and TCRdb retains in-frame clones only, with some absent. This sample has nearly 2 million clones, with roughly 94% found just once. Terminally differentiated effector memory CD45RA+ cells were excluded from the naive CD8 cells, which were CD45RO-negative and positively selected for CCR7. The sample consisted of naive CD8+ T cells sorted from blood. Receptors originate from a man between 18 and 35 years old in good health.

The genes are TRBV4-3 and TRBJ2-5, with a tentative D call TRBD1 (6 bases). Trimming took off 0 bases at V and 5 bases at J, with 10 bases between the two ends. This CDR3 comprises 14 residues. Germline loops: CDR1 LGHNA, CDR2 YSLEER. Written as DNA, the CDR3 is TGCGCCAGCAGCCAAGACTGGACAGATGAGACCCAGTACTTC. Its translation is CASSQDWTDETQYF.

CDR3 amino acids: CASSPGGTSGRWDTQYF. CDR3 DNA sequence: TGTGCCAGCAGCCCGGGGGGGACTAGCGGGAGATGGGATACGCAGTATTTT. The V and J genes are TRBV11-3 and TRBJ2-3; 14 bases match TRBD2. Unmatched junction bases numbered 10, after V lost 5 bases and J lost 6 bases. Germline lookup yields CDR1 SGHNT and CDR2 YENEEA. CDR3 length: 17 amino acids.

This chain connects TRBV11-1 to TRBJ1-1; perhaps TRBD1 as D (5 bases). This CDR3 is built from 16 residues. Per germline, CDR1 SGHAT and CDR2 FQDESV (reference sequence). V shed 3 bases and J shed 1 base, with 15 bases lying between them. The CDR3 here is CASSFSRGMTNTEAFF. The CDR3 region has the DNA TGTGCCAGCAGCTTTTCGAGGGGAATGACGAACACTGAAGCTTTCTTT.

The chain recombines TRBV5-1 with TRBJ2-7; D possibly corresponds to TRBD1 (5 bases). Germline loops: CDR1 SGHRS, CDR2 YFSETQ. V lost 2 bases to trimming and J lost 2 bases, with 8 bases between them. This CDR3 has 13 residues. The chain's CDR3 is CASSFSDTYEQYF. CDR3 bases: TGCGCCAGCAGCTTCTCGGACACCTACGAGCAGTACTTC.

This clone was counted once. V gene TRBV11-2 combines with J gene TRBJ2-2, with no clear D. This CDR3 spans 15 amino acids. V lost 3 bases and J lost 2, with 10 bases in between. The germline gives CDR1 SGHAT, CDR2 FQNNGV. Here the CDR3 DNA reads TGTGCCAGCAGCTTCTACACTGATAACACCGGGGAGCTGTTTTTT. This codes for CASSFYTDNTGELFF.

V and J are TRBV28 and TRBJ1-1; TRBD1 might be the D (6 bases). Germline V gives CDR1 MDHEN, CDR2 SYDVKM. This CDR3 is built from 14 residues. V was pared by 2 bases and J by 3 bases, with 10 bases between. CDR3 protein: CASSLTGGHTEAFF. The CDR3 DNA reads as TGTGCCAGCAGTTTAACTGGGGGCCACACTGAAGCTTTCTTT. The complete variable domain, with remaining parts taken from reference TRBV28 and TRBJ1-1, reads DVKVTQSSRYLVKRTGEKVFLECVQDMDHENMFWYRQDPGLGLRLIYFSYDVKMKEKGDIPEGYSVSREKKERFSLILESASTNQTSMYLCASSLTGGHTEAFFGQGTRLTVV.

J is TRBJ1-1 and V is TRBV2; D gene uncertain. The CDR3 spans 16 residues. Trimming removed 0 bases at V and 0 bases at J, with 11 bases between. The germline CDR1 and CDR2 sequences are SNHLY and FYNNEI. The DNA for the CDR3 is TGTGCCAGCAGTGAAGCGCTTTACAACCTGAACACTGAAGCTTTCTTT. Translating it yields CASSEALYNLNTEAFF.

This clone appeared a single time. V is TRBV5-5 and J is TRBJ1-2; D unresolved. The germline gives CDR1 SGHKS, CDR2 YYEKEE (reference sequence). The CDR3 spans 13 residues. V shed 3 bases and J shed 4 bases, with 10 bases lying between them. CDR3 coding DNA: TGTGCCAGCAGCTCCGGTGGTGTCTATGGCTACACCTTC. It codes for CASSSGGVYGYTF. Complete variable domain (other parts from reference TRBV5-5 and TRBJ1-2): DAGVTQSPTHLIKTRGQQVTLRCSPISGHKSVSWYQQVLGQGPQFIFQYYEKEERGRGNFPDRFSARQFPNYSSELNVNALLLGDSALYLCASSSGGVYGYTFGSGTRLTVV.

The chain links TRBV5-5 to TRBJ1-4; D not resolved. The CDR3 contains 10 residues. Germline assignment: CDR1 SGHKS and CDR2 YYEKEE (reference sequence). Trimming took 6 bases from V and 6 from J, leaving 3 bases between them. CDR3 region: CASTDEKLFF. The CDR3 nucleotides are TGTGCCAGCACCGATGAAAAACTGTTTTTT.

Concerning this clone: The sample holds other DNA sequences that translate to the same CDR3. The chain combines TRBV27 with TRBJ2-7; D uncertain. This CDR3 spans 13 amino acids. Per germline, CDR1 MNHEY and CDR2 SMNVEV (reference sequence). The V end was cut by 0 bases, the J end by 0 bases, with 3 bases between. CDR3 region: CASSLSGSYEQYF. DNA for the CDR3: TGTGCCAGCAGTTTATCGGGCTCCTACGAGCAGTACTTC.

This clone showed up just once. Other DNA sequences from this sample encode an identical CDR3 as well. CDR3 coding DNA: TGTGCCAGCAGCCACCGGGACAGCTACAATGAGCAGTTCTTC. Translating gives CASSHRDSYNEQFF. V is TRBV27 and J is TRBJ2-1; TRBD1 agrees at 7 bases. Germline CDR1 is MNHEY and CDR2 is SMNVEV (reference sequence). Germline trimming cut 6 bases from V and 3 bases from J; bases unmatched to any gene: 5. CDR3 size: 14 residues.

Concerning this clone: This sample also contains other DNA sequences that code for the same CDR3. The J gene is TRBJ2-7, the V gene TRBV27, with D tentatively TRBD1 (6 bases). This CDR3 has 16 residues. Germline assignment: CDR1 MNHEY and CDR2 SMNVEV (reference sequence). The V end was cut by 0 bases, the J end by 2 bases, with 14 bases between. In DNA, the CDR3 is TGTGCCAGCAGTTTATCTTCCGGGACACTCACCTACGAGCAGTACTTC. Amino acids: CASSLSSGTLTYEQYF.

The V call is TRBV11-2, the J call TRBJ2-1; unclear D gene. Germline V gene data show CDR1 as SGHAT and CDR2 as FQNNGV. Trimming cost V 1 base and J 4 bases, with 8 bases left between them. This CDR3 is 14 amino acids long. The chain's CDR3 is CASSLARKYNEQFF. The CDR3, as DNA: TGTGCCAGCAGCTTAGCCAGGAAATACAATGAGCAGTTCTTC.

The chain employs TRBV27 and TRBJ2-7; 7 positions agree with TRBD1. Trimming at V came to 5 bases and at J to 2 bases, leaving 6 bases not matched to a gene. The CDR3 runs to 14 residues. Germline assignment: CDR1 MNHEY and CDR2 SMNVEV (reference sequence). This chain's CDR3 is CASSHRGLPYEQYF. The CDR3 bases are TGTGCCAGCAGTCACAGGGGCCTTCCCTACGAGCAGTACTTC.

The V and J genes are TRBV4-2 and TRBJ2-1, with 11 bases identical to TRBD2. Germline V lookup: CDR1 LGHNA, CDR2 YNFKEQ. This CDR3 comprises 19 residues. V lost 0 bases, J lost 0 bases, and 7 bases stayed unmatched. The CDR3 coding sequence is TGTGCCAGCAGCCAAGATGGGACTAGCGGATTGAGCTCCTACAATGAGCAGTTCTTC. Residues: CASSQDGTSGLSSYNEQFF.

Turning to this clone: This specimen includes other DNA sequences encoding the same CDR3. The CDR3 region is CASSIGRRTEAFF. The CDR3 nucleotides read TGTGCCAGTAGTATAGGTAGGCGAACTGAAGCTTTCTTT. V gene TRBV19 combines with J gene TRBJ1-1; D unresolved. Germline CDR1 is LNHDA and CDR2 is SQIVND (reference sequence). The CDR3 contains 13 residues. V lost 1 base and J lost 5, with 8 bases in between.

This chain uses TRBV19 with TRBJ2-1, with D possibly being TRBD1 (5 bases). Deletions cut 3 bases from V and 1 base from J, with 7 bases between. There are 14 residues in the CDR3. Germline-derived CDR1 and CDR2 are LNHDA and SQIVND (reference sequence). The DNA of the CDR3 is TGTGCCAGTAGTATGGACACTTCCTACAATGAGCAGTTCTTC. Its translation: CASSMDTSYNEQFF.

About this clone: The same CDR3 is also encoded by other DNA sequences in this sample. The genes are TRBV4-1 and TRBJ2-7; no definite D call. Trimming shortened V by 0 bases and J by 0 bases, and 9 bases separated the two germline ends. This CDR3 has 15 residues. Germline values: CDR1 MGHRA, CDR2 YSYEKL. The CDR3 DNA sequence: TGCGCCAGCAGCCAAGACCCGGGTCCCTCCTACGAGCAGTACTTC. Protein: CASSQDPGPSYEQYF.

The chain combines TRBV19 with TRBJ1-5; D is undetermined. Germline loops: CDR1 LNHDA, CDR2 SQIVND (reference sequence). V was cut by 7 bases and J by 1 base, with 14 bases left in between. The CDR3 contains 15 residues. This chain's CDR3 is CASTPFRGSNQPQHF. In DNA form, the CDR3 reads TGTGCCAGTACCCCATTCCGAGGGAGCAATCAGCCCCAGCATTTT.

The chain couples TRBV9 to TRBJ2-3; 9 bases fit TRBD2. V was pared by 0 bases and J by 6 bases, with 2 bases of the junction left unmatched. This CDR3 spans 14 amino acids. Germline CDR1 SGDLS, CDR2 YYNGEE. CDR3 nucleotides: TGTGCCAGCAGCGTAGCTAGCGGGGAGGATACGCAGTATTTT. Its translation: CASSVASGEDTQYF.